These T cell receptor beta chains were read from a single sample in a study of T cell responses to AZD1222 COVID-19 vaccine. Here immunoSEQ multiplex PCR was the method, and the copy in TCRdb shows in-frame clones only, minus some. The data show approximately 140,000 clones, with less than 95% seen just once and 3.4% held by the top ten. Here the sequenced sample was peripheral blood, taken on day 0 of AZD1222 vaccination. These receptors were collected from an adult in good health. Each CDR3 is given with its conserved first and last residue. Fields, in order: V gene, J gene, D gene, clone size, CDR3 DNA, CDR3 protein. D genes are given only for firm matches. For some rows the clone size is stated as once, few or many, or as a class when expanded; others skip it.

V: TRBV5-6; J: TRBJ1-1; D: -; size: -; DNA: TGTGCCAGCAGCTTTCAGGGATTAGGCGGGAACACTGAAGCTTTCTTT; CDR3: CASSFQGLGGNTEAFF
V: TRBV27; J: TRBJ2-7; D: TRBD1; size: few; DNA: TGTGCCAGCAGGATCACAGGGGGGTTTTACGAGCAGTACTTC; CDR3: CASRITGGFYEQYF
V: TRBV19; J: TRBJ2-5; D: -; size: -; DNA: TGTGCCAGTAGTTGGCTCCCGTGGGCAAGCGAGACCCAGTACTTC; CDR3: CASSWLPWASETQYF
V: TRBV6-6; J: TRBJ1-1; D: -; size: once; DNA: TGTGCCAGCAGTTATATGGGGTCGGTTCAGGGCGGTGAAGCTTTCTTT; CDR3: CASSYMGSVQGGEAFF
V: TRBV12-1; J: TRBJ2-1; D: -; size: -; DNA: TGTGCCAGCAGCTTTGGTGGGGGACGCTCCTACAATGAGCAGTTCTTC; CDR3: CASSFGGGRSYNEQFF
V: TRBV30; J: TRBJ1-2; D: -; size: -; DNA: TGTGCCTGGAACCGTAACTATGGCTACACCTTC; CDR3: CAWNRNYGYTF
V: TRBV30; J: TRBJ1-1; D: -; size: -; DNA: TGTGCCTGGAGTGTTCGGACGAACACTGAAGCTTTCTTT; CDR3: CAWSVRTNTEAFF
V: TRBV5-1; J: TRBJ2-3; D: TRBD2; size: -; DNA: TGCGCCAGCAGCAGGACTAGCGGGAGCGATACGCAGTATTTT; CDR3: CASSRTSGSDTQYF
V: TRBV7-3; J: TRBJ2-2; D: -; size: -; DNA: TGTGCCAGCAGCTCCAACCCCGGGGAGCTGTTTTTT; CDR3: CASSSNPGELFF
V: TRBV4-2; J: TRBJ2-1; D: -; size: -; DNA: TGTGCCAGCAGCCCGAACTACAATGAGCAGTTCTTC; CDR3: CASSPNYNEQFF
V: TRBV7-9; J: TRBJ2-3; D: -; size: -; DNA: TGTGCCAGCAGCTTAGTCGGTTGGGGGCTTCAAGATACGCAGTATTTT; CDR3: CASSLVGWGLQDTQYF
V: TRBV10-3; J: TRBJ2-7; D: TRBD2; size: -; DNA: TGTGCCATCAGTGAGGTATCGGCGGGAGGGGGATACGAGCAGTACTTC; CDR3: CAISEVSAGGGYEQYF
V: TRBV4-1; J: TRBJ2-1; D: TRBD2; size: -; DNA: TGCGCCAGCAGCCAACCAACTAGCGGGAGAGACAATGAGCAGTTCTTC; CDR3: CASSQPTSGRDNEQFF
V: TRBV2; J: TRBJ1-5; D: -; size: -; DNA: TGTGCCAGCAGTGAAGGCACGCTCGGCAATCAGCCCCAGCATTTT; CDR3: CASSEGTLGNQPQHF
V: TRBV2; J: TRBJ1-5; D: -; size: -; DNA: TGTGCCAGCACCGCCCGGGAAGCGGAGCCCCAGCATTTT; CDR3: CASTAREAEPQHF
V: TRBV19; J: TRBJ2-6; D: -; size: -; DNA: TGTGCCAGTAGTAGCAGGACTGGGGCCAACGTCCTGACTTTC; CDR3: CASSSRTGANVLTF
V: TRBV5-4; J: TRBJ2-7; D: TRBD2; size: once; DNA: TGTGCCAGCAGCTTGGAAGCGGGGGAGGCCTACGAGCAGTACTTC; CDR3: CASSLEAGEAYEQYF
V: TRBV6-1; J: TRBJ1-4; D: TRBD1; size: few; DNA: TGTGCCAGCAGTGAAGGGACAGGGTCTGAAAAACTGTTTTTT; CDR3: CASSEGTGSEKLFF
V: TRBV6-4; J: TRBJ2-2; D: TRBD1; size: few; DNA: TGTGCCAGCACACAGGGGGCGAACACCGGGGAGCTGTTTTTT; CDR3: CASTQGANTGELFF
V: TRBV19; J: TRBJ1-1; D: TRBD1; size: -; DNA: TGTGCCAGTAGTCCACGACAGGGTGGGAACACTGAAGCTTTCTTT; CDR3: CASSPRQGGNTEAFF
V: TRBV19; J: TRBJ2-7; D: TRBD1; size: -; DNA: TGTGCCAGTAGTATCGAGGGACAGGGACGGTCCTACGAGCAGTACTTC; CDR3: CASSIEGQGRSYEQYF
V: TRBV6-5; J: TRBJ2-5; D: -; size: once; DNA: TGTGCCAGCAGTTACTCACGCGCTCAAGAGACCCAGTACTTC; CDR3: CASSYSRAQETQYF
V: TRBV21-1; J: TRBJ1-1; D: -; size: -; DNA: TGTGCCAGCAGGATAAGACAAGGAGGGAACACTGAAGCTTTCTTT; CDR3: CASRIRQGGNTEAFF
V: TRBV25-1; J: TRBJ1-5; D: -; size: -; DNA: TGTGCCAGCAGTGAGAGGGCAAATCAGCCCCAGCATTTT; CDR3: CASSERANQPQHF
V: TRBV5-6; J: TRBJ1-1; D: -; size: -; DNA: TGTGCCAGCAGCAAGGCCGGAAGAGCGAACACTGAAGCTTTCTTT; CDR3: CASSKAGRANTEAFF
V: TRBV6-5; J: TRBJ1-4; D: -; size: -; DNA: TGTGCCAGCTCTGTGGACAGCATTAATGAAAAACTGTTTTTT; CDR3: CASSVDSINEKLFF
V: TRBV9; J: TRBJ1-6; D: -; size: -; DNA: TGTGCCAGCAGCGTAGCATGGAGGGGTAATTCACCCCTCCACTTT; CDR3: CASSVAWRGNSPLHF
V: TRBV12-3/TRBV12-4; J: TRBJ2-7; D: TRBD2; size: -; DNA: TGTGCCAGCAGTTCCGGGACTAACTACGAGCAGTACTTC; CDR3: CASSSGTNYEQYF
V: TRBV6-2/TRBV6-3; J: TRBJ2-7; D: TRBD2; size: -; DNA: TGTGCCAGCAGTCGCCCGGGACTACCCTACGAGCAGTACTTC; CDR3: CASSRPGLPYEQYF
V: TRBV20-1; J: TRBJ2-3; D: -; size: -; DNA: TGCAGTGCCAGTAGGCGCCATGCAACAGATACGCAGTATTTT; CDR3: CSASRRHATDTQYF
V: TRBV5-1; J: TRBJ2-5; D: -; size: -; DNA: TGCGCCAGCAGCTTGGTTTCCGGCAGACAAGAGACCCAGTACTTC; CDR3: CASSLVSGRQETQYF
V: TRBV5-6; J: TRBJ1-6; D: -; size: -; DNA: TGTGCCAGCAGCCGGTTTGGGCAGGGTGAGAATTCACCCCTCCACTTT; CDR3: CASSRFGQGENSPLHF
V: TRBV14; J: TRBJ1-1; D: -; size: -; DNA: TGTGCCAGCAGCCAAGTGGACGGTTGGGCCACTGAAGCTTTCTTT; CDR3: CASSQVDGWATEAFF
V: TRBV5-4; J: TRBJ2-7; D: -; size: -; DNA: TGTGCCAGCAGCTTAATCGGGACACCTTCCTACGAGCAGTACTTC; CDR3: CASSLIGTPSYEQYF
V: TRBV7-9; J: TRBJ2-6; D: TRBD2; size: -; DNA: TGTGCCAGCAGCCGCCGGACTAGCGGGCCTGGGGCCAACGTCCTGACTTTC; CDR3: CASSRRTSGPGANVLTF
V: TRBV24-1; J: TRBJ2-1; D: TRBD2; size: few; DNA: TGTGCCACCAGTGATTCTTCGACTAGCGGGCCTAGGAATGAGCAGTTCTTC; CDR3: CATSDSSTSGPRNEQFF
V: TRBV6-1; J: TRBJ2-1; D: -; size: -; DNA: TGTGCCAGCAGTGAAGTCGGGGGAAGGGCGAGCAATGAGCAGTTCTTC; CDR3: CASSEVGGRASNEQFF